This T cell receptor (beta chain) is drawn from a study of blood T cell repertoires in COVID-19. Those who participated ranged in age from about 18 to 89 years and resided in approximately 26 US areas. Participant-reported clinical history was the basis for cohort assignment. The authors' processing: Estimates of nucleated cell counts were drawn from the amplification of reference gene primers. The repertoire was sequenced with immunoSEQ multiplex PCR; TCRdb's copy has only in-frame clones and lacks some. The V and J calls and the clone size are those of that table, but D and trimming were determined from the DNA. The sample has approximately 220,000 clones, nearly 90% seen once; the top ten hold 3.5% to 4.5%. A few counts support this clone. This CDR3 comprises 16 residues. Germline V gives CDR1 SGHRS, CDR2 YFSETQ. Trimming pared 4 bases from V and 7 bases from J, leaving 23 bases between.

The rearrangement joins TRBV5-1 to TRBJ2-5, with D possibly matching TRBD2 (7 bases). This receptor was taken from a woman aged 30 to 39 with acute COVID-19. Sequenced sample: PBMCs or T cells enriched from blood (not recorded which). The CDR3 sequence is CASSPLWGGAKSTQYF. In DNA form, the CDR3 reads TGCGCCAGCAGCCCGTTATGGGGGGGGGCTAAGTCGACCCAGTACTTC. The full variable domain, completed using reference TRBV5-1 and TRBJ2-5, is KAGVTQTPRYLIKTRGQQVTLSCSPISGHRSVSWYQQTPGQGLQFLFEYFSETQRNKGNFPGRFSGRQFSNSRSEMNVSTLELGDSALYLCASSPLWGGAKSTQYFGPGTRLLVL.